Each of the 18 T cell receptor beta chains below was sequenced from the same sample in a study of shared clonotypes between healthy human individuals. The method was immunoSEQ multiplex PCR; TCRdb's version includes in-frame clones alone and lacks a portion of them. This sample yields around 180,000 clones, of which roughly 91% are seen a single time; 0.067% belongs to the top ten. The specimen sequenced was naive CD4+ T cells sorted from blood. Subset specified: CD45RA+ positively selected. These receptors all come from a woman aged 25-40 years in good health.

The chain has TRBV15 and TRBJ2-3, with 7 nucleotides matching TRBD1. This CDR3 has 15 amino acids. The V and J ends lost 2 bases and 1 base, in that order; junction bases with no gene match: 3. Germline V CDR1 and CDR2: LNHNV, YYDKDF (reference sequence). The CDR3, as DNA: TGTGCCACCAGCAGACAACAGGGGCGCACAGATACGCAGTATTTT. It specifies CATSRQQGRTDTQYF.

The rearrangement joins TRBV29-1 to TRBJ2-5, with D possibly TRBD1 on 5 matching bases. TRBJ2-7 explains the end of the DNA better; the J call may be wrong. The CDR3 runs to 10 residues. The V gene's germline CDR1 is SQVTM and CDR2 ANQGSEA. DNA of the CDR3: TGCAGCGTGAAACAGGACGAGCAGTACTTC. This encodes CSVKQDEQYF.

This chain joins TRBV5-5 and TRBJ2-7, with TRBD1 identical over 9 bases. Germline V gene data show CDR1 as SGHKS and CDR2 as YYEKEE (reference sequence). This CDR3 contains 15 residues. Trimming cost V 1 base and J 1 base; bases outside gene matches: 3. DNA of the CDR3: TGTGCCAGCAGCTTGTGGACAGGGGCTTCCTACGAGCAGTACTTC. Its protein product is CASSLWTGASYEQYF.

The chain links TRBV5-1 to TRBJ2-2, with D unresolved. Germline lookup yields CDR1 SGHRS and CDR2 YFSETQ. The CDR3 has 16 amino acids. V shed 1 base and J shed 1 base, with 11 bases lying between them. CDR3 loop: CASSLSSDLNTGELFF. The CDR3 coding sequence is TGCGCCAGCAGCTTGTCAAGCGACCTGAACACCGGGGAGCTGTTTTTT.

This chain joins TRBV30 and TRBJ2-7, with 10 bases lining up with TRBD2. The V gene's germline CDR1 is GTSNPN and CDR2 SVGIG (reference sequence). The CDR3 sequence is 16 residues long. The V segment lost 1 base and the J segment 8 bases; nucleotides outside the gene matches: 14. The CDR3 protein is CAWSGDLAGEKGKQYF. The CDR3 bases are TGTGCCTGGAGTGGTGACCTAGCGGGAGAGAAGGGTAAGCAGTACTTC.

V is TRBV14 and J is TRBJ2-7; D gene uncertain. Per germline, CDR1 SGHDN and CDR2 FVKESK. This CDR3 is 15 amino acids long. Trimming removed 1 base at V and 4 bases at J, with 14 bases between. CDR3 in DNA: TGTGCCAGCAGCCAAGTGGGAAGCCTCGGGTACGAGCAGTACTTC. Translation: CASSQVGSLGYEQYF.

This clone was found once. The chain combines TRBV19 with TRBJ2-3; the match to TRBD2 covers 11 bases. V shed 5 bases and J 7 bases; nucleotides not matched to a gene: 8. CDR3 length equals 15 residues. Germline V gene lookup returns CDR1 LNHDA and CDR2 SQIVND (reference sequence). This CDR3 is CASSDGTSGPYTQYF. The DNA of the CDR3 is TGTGCCAGTAGTGACGGGACTAGCGGCCCTTATACGCAGTATTTT.

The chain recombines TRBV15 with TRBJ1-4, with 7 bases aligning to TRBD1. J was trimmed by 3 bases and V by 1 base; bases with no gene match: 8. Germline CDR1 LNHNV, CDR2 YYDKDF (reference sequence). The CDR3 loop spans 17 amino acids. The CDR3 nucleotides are TGTGCCACCAGCAGAGGCACTTTCGGGACAGCTAATGAAAAACTGTTTTTT. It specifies CATSRGTFGTANEKLFF.

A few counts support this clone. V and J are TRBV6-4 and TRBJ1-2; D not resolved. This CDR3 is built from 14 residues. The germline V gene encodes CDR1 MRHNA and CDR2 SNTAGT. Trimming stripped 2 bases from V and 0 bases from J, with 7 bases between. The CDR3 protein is CASSDRPANYGYTF. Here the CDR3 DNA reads TGTGCCAGCAGTGACCGCCCGGCTAACTATGGCTACACCTTC.

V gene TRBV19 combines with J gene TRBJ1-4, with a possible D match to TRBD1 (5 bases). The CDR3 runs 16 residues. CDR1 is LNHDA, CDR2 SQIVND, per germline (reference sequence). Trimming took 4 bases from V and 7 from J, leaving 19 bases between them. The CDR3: CASSTGTGARGEKLFF. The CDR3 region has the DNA TGTGCCAGTAGTACCGGGACCGGGGCGAGGGGTGAAAAACTGTTTTTT.

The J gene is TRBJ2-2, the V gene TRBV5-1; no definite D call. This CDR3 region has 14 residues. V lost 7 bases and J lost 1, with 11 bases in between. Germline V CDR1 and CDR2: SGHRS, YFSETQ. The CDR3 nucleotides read TGCGCCAGCCTGGGGTTGGGGAACACCGGGGAGCTGTTTTTT. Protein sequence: CASLGLGNTGELFF.

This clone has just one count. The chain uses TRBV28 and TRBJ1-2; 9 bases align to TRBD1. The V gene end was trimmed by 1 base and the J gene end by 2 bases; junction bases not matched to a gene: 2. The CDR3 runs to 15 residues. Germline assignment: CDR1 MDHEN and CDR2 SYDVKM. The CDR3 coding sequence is TGTGCCAGCAGTTTATCTGGGACAGGGAACTATGGCTACACCTTC. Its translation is CASSLSGTGNYGYTF.

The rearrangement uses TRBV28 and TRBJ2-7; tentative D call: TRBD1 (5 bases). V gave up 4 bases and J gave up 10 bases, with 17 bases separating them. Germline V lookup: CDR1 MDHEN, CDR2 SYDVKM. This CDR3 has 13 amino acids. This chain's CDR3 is CASSSGRGWGQYF. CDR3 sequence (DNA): TGTGCCAGCAGTTCGGGCCGAGGCTGGGGCCAGTACTTC.

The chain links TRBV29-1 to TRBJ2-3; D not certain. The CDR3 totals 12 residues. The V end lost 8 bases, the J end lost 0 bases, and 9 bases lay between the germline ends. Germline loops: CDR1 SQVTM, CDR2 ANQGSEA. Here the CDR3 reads CSSGPSTDTQYF. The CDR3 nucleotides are TGCAGCTCCGGTCCTAGCACAGATACGCAGTATTTT.

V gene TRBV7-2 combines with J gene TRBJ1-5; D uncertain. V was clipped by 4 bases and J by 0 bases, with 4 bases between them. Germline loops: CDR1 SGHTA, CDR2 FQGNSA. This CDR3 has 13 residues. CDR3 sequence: CASSSASNQPQHF. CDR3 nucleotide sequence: TGTGCCAGCAGCTCTGCTAGCAATCAGCCCCAGCATTTT.

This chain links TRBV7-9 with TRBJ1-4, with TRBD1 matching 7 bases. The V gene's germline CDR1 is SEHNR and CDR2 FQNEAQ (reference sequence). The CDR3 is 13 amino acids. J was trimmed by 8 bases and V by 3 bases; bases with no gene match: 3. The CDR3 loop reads CASSFWTGEKLFF. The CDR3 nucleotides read TGTGCCAGCAGCTTTTGGACAGGAGAAAAACTGTTTTTT.

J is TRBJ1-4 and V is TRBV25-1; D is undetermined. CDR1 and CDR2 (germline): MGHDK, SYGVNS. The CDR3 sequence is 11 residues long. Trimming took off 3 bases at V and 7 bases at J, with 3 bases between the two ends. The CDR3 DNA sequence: TGTGCCAGCAGTGAGGTTGAAAAACTGTTTTTT. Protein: CASSEVEKLFF.

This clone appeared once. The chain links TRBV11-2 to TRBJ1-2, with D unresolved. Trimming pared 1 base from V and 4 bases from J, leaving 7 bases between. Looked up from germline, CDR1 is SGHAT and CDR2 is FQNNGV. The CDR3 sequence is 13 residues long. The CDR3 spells CASSLVQRYGYTF. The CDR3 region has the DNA TGTGCCAGCAGCTTAGTTCAACGCTATGGCTACACCTTC.